A selection of T cell receptor beta chains follows, all from one sample in a study of T cell changes during pregnancy in multiple sclerosis. The method was immunoSEQ multiplex PCR; TCRdb's version includes in-frame clones alone and lacks a portion of them. The repertoire holds about 28,000 clones, just over 90% seen once, with around 4.8% in the top ten. Sequences were derived from peripheral blood, sampled in the first trimester of pregnancy. These receptors all stem from a female donor in good health, enrolled as a control in a pregnancy study. CDR3s include the opening cysteine and the closing phenylalanine or tryptophan. The D gene is left open where the match is weak.

cdr3_aa: CASSRRHFSYEQYF
cdr3_nt: TGTGCCAGCAGTCGCCGACACTTCTCCTACGAGCAGTACTTC
d_call: NA
v_call: TRBV6-5
j_call: TRBJ2-7

cdr3_aa: CASSNPQGGQFF
cdr3_nt: TGTGCCAGCAGCAATCCCCAGGGTGGGCAGTTCTTC
d_call: NA
v_call: TRBV27
j_call: TRBJ2-1

cdr3_aa: CASRRTSYSNQPQHF
cdr3_nt: TGTGCCAGCAGAAGGACATCCTATAGCAATCAGCCCCAGCATTTT
d_call: NA
v_call: TRBV6-5
j_call: TRBJ1-5

cdr3_aa: CASSDAYPSGGPYNEQFF
cdr3_nt: TGTGCCAGCAGTGACGCTTACCCTAGCGGGGGCCCCTACAATGAGCAGTTCTTC
d_call: TRBD2
v_call: TRBV6-4
j_call: TRBJ2-1

cdr3_aa: CASSYSRGGNGELFF
cdr3_nt: TGTGCCAGCAGTTACTCCCGGGGGGGGAATGGGGAGCTGTTTTTT
d_call: TRBD2
v_call: TRBV6-6
j_call: TRBJ2-2

cdr3_aa: CASSPMAETQYF
cdr3_nt: TGTGCCAGCAGTCCGATGGCCGAGACCCAGTACTTC
d_call: NA
v_call: TRBV9
j_call: TRBJ2-5

cdr3_aa: CASSRIRSSYNEQFF
cdr3_nt: TGTGCCAGCAGCCGAATACGTAGCTCCTACAATGAGCAGTTCTTC
d_call: NA
v_call: TRBV7-2
j_call: TRBJ2-1

cdr3_aa: CASSDTSGGDDTDTQYF
cdr3_nt: TGCGCCAGCAGTGACACTAGCGGGGGGGATGACACAGATACGCAGTATTTT
d_call: TRBD2
v_call: TRBV10-1
j_call: TRBJ2-3

cdr3_aa: CASSFYLTGQETQYF
cdr3_nt: TGTGCCAGCAGCTTTTACCTCACGGGACAAGAGACCCAGTACTTC
d_call: NA
v_call: TRBV11-3
j_call: TRBJ2-5

cdr3_aa: CASSYPGRDRQPQHF
cdr3_nt: TGTGCCAGCAGTTACCCCGGCAGGGATCGTCAGCCCCAGCATTTT
d_call: NA
v_call: TRBV6-6
j_call: TRBJ1-5

cdr3_aa: CASSIKAGTPSYEQYF
cdr3_nt: TGTGCCAGCAGTATAAAAGCCGGGACACCGTCCTACGAGCAGTACTTC
d_call: NA
v_call: TRBV6-4
j_call: TRBJ2-7

cdr3_aa: CAWGRGPNTEAFF
cdr3_nt: TGTGCCTGGGGAAGGGGTCCTAACACTGAAGCTTTCTTT
d_call: NA
v_call: TRBV30
j_call: TRBJ1-1

cdr3_aa: CASRKNYRDRVGDEQFF
cdr3_nt: TGTGCCAGTAGGAAGAACTACCGGGACAGGGTGGGGGATGAGCAGTTCTTC
d_call: TRBD1
v_call: TRBV19
j_call: TRBJ2-1

cdr3_aa: CASSSGSLTDTQYF
cdr3_nt: TGTGCCAGCAGTTCGGGGTCCCTAACAGATACGCAGTATTTT
d_call: NA
v_call: TRBV27
j_call: TRBJ2-3

cdr3_aa: CASRTNTGELFF
cdr3_nt: TGCGCCAGCAGGACAAACACCGGGGAGCTGTTTTTT
d_call: NA
v_call: TRBV5-1
j_call: TRBJ2-2

cdr3_aa: CASSLRQGAGANVLTF
cdr3_nt: TGTGCCAGCAGCCTCCGACAGGGGGCGGGGGCCAACGTCCTGACTTTC
d_call: TRBD1
v_call: TRBV5-6
j_call: TRBJ2-6

cdr3_aa: CASSSLPDSGNTIYF
cdr3_nt: TGTGCCAGCAGTAGCCTACCCGACTCTGGAAACACCATATATTTT
d_call: NA
v_call: TRBV6-5
j_call: TRBJ1-3

cdr3_aa: CASSLVGGAHGYTF
cdr3_nt: TGTGCCAGCAGCTTAGTTGGGGGGGCCCATGGCTACACCTTC
d_call: NA
v_call: TRBV7-2
j_call: TRBJ1-2